This TCR beta chain stems from a study of blood T cells in healthy people across ages. Per germline, CDR1 SQVTM and CDR2 ANQGSEA. The CDR3 runs 13 residues. Trimming removed 7 bases from V and 5 bases from J; junction bases left unmatched: 9. Together with a sample-barcoded 5' primer, a J-beta primer mix was included in a second PCR lasting roughly 6 to 12 cycles. Each cDNA molecule, via a template-switch adaptor with 12 random nucleotides, was tagged. TCRdb analysed the 5' RACE reads with MiXCR anew, one entry per CDR3 protein. The sample has around 1,000,000 distinct CDR3 sequences; roughly a quarter are singletons. These data also featured in a second study, about T cells of mothers and their children. In that study: Using the M1S primer, the second PCR added sample barcodes along with 2-4 random nucleotides. Sequencing got over 8 million TCR beta CDR3 reads from each mother and around 3 million from each child.

This TCR was recovered from a girl aged 2-9 years in good health. Sequencing was done on a sample of blood. The rearrangement joins TRBV29-1 to TRBJ2-5; 8 bases align to TRBD2. This CDR3 is CSGGLDDGETQYF. The CDR3 DNA reads TGCAGCGGGGGACTAGATGATGGTGAGACCCAGTACTTC.